A selection of T cell receptor beta chains follows, all from one sample in a study of cytomegalovirus exposure and HLA in healthy donors. The data were produced by immunoSEQ multiplex PCR, yet TCRdb's version contains in-frame clones alone and is incomplete. The table includes approximately 150,000 clones, approximately 86% detected once. Sequenced sample: PBMCs. The receptors come from a man younger than 35 in good health and CMV-seropositive. CDR3s leave out the opening cysteine and the closing phenylalanine or tryptophan.

13	TRBJ2-3	TRBV7-2	ASSLYPGGPDTQY
14	TRBJ2-7	TRBV18	ASSPPRGSNSYEQY
13	TRBJ2-3	TRBV28	ASSLGQGRTDTQY
11	TRBJ2-7	TRBV5-6	ASRRTGDYEQY
13	TRBJ1-1	TRBV7-3	ASSFLGGRDTEAF
9	TRBJ1-1	TRBV6-5	ATRSGTEAF
13	TRBJ1-5	TRBV19	ASSIHGEGNQPQH
12	TRBJ2-7	TRBV19	ASSIGGRFDEQY
13	TRBJ1-5	TRBV15	ATSIYRGSNQPQH
12	TRBJ1-3	TRBV27	ASSPRGSGNTIY
13	TRBJ2-3	TRBV7-3	ASSLGLALGDTQY
10	TRBJ1-2	TRBV7-2	ASSLSRDGYT
13	TRBJ2-1	TRBV6-5	ASSSGQGSYNEQF
13	TRBJ2-5	TRBV5-1	ASSFQLAGRETQY
9	TRBJ2-5	TRBV6-6	ASGAGETQY
15	TRBJ2-1	TRBV4-1	ASSQEPTSRPYNEQF
13	TRBJ1-4	TRBV9	ASSGGGSTNEKLF
13	TRBJ1-2	TRBV6-5	ASSSPDRGAYGYT
13	TRBJ1-2	TRBV28	ASSLVDRGFYGYT
13	TRBJ2-7	TRBV7-9	ASSLGGIRPYEQY
11	TRBJ2-1	TRBV19	ASSREWSHEQF
13	TRBJ2-7	TRBV13	ASSLGRASSYEQY
12	TRBJ1-2	TRBV19	ASSMREANYGYT
12	TRBJ1-2	TRBV14	ASSRRNHGYGYT
14	TRBJ2-3	TRBV5-1	ASSLQRTSSTDTQY
12	TRBJ2-3	TRBV28	ASHRAGGTDTQY
14	TRBJ2-2	TRBV4-1	ASRSNHGRNTGELF
12	TRBJ2-3	TRBV7-8	ASSFQFSTDTQY
11	TRBJ1-2	TRBV14	ASSQEPGVGYT
13	TRBJ1-1	TRBV6-5	ASSYSLRGATEAF
14	TRBJ1-2	TRBV29-1	SVERTPTLANYGYT
13	TRBJ2-5	TRBV28	ASSFLGSGGETQY
10	TRBJ1-1	TRBV19	ASSIRGTEAF
13	TRBJ2-7	TRBV4-1	ASSQGTRAGDEQY
11	TRBJ2-7	TRBV21-1	ASGRREHYEQY
9	TRBJ1-2	TRBV5-6	ASNFAGGYT
10	TRBJ2-1	TRBV6-1	ASSEFGVLEF